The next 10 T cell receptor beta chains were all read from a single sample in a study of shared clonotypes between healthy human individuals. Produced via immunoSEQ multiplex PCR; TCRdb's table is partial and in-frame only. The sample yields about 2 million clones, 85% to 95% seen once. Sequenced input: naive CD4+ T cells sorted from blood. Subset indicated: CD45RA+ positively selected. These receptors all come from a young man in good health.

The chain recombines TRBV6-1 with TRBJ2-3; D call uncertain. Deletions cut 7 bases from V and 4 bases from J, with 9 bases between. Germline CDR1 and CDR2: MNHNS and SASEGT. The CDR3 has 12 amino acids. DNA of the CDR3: TGTGCCAGCATGGGGTTTGCAGATACGCAGTATTTT. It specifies CASMGFADTQYF.

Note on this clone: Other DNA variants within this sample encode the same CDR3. CDR3 DNA: TGCGCCAGCAGCCCGTGGACAGGAGGGAACACTGAAGCTTTCTTT. Translated, it gives CASSPWTGGNTEAFF. The chain combines TRBV5-1 with TRBJ1-1; 7 bases are a match to TRBD1. The CDR3 loop spans 15 amino acids. V dropped 4 bases and J dropped 1; count of bases not matched to a gene: 7. Looked up from germline, CDR1 is SGHRS and CDR2 is YFSETQ.

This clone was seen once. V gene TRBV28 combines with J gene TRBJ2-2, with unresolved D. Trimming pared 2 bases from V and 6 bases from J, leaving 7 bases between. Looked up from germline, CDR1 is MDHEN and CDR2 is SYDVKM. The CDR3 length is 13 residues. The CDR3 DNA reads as TGTGCCAGCAGTTTAAGATTCGCCGGGGAGCTGTTTTTT. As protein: CASSLRFAGELFF.

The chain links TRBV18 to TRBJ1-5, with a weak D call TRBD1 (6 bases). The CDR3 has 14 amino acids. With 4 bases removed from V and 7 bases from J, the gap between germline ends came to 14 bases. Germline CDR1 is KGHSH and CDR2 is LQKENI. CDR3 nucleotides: TGTGCCAGCTCACTAGGCAGGGGAGAACAGCCCCAGCATTTT. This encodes CASSLGRGEQPQHF.

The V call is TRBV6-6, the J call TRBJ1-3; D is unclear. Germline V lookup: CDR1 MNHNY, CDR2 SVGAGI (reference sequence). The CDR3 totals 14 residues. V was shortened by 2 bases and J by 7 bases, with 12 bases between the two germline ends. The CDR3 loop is CASSYGASWNTIYF. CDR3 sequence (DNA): TGTGCCAGCAGTTACGGTGCATCGTGGAACACCATATATTTT.

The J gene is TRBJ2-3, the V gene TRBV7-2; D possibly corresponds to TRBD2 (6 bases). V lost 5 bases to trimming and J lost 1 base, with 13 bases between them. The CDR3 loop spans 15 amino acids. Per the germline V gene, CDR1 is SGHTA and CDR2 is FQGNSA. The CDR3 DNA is TGTGCCAGCAGCCCCCGGGGGTACGGCACAGATACGCAGTATTTT. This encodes CASSPRGYGTDTQYF.

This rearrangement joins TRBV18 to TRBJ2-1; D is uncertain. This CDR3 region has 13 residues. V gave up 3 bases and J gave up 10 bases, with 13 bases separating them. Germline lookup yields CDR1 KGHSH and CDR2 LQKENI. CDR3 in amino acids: CASSPGLQEEQFF. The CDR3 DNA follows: TGTGCCAGCTCACCGGGCTTGCAGGAAGAGCAGTTCTTC.

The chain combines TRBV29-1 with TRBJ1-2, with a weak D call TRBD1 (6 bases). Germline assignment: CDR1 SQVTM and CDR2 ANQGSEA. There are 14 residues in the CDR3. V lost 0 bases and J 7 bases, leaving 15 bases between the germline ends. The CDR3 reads CSVEDQTGAGGYTF. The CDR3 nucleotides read TGCAGCGTTGAAGATCAGACGGGGGCTGGTGGCTACACCTTC.

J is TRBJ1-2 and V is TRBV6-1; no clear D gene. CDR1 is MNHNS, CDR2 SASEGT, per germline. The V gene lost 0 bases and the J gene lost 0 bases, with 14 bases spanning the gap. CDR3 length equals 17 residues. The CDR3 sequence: CASSEALRISSNYGYTF. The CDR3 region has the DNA TGTGCCAGCAGTGAAGCGCTTCGGATCAGTTCTAACTATGGCTACACCTTC.

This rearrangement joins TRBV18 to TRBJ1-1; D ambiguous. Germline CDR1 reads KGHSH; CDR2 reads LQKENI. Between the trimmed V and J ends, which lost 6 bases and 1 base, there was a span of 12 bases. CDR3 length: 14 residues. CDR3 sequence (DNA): TGTGCCAGCTCGCCAACAAGAACGAACACTGAAGCTTTCTTT. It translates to CASSPTRTNTEAFF.